Listed here are 25 T cell receptor beta chains from one sample, sequenced in a study of T cells after yellow fever vaccination. TCRdb used MiXCR to reprocess the 5' RACE reads, holding one entry per CDR3 protein. This table holds approximately 250,000 distinct CDR3 sequences, roughly 3.7% found once. The sequences come from PBMCs, collected 15 days after the yellow fever booster vaccination. These TCRs come from a man aged 18-30 years who received the YFV17D yellow fever vaccine.

This clonotype was observed a handful of times. J is TRBJ1-1 and V is TRBV10-3, with TRBD1 matching over 11 bases. The junction had 3 bases not matched to a gene; V was cut back by 6 bases and J by 3 bases. Germline CDR1 ENHRY, CDR2 SYGVKD. CDR3 length equals 14 residues. CDR3 sequence: CAIRDRGHDTEAFF. The CDR3 DNA reads TGTGCCATCAGGGACAGGGGGCATGACACTGAAGCTTTCTTT.

This clonotype showed up many times. One end of the junction varies from germline; a read error may be responsible. This rearrangement joins TRBV7-3 to TRBJ2-3, with TRBD1 matching 7 bases. This CDR3 has 12 amino acids. Germline loops: CDR1 SGHTA, CDR2 FQGTGA. CDR3 sequence: CASSSGQAVVDF. The CDR3 DNA reads TGTGCCAGCAGCTCTGGACAGGCGGTAGTGGATTTT.

This clonotype was seen at least ten times. This rearrangement joins TRBV6-2 or TRBV6-3 to TRBJ2-1; D is ambiguous. The germline V gene encodes CDR1 MNHEY and CDR2 SVGEGT. This CDR3 has 12 amino acids. Trimming took 6 bases from V and 13 from J, leaving 16 bases between them. This CDR3 reads CASREDFSVQFF. As DNA, the CDR3 is TGTGCCAGCAGAGAAGATTTCAGTGTCCAGTTCTTC.

In this sample, this clonotype turned up many times. V usage is TRBV27 and J usage is TRBJ2-5, with 9 nucleotides matching TRBD2. J was trimmed by 1 base and V by 3 bases; bases with no gene match: 6. The V gene's germline CDR1 is MNHEY and CDR2 SMNVEV (reference sequence). CDR3 size: 16 residues. DNA of the CDR3: TGTGCCAGCAGTTTGGCCGTGGGACTAGCCCAAGAGACCCAGTACTTC. It is translated as CASSLAVGLAQETQYF.

This clonotype was recorded at least ten times. This sequence joins TRBV6-5 and TRBJ2-2; D not certain. Germline CDR1 reads MNHEY; CDR2 reads SVGAGI. Between the trimmed V and J ends, which lost 6 bases and 2 bases, there was a span of 7 bases. This CDR3 has 13 amino acids. CDR3 nucleotide sequence: TGTGCCAGCAGGGCCATAAACACCGGGGAGCTGTTTTTT. Amino acids: CASRAINTGELFF.

There are many counts of this clonotype. The rearrangement joins TRBV6-1 to TRBJ1-1, with a tentative D call TRBD1 (5 bases). The CDR3 contains 14 residues. V shed 3 bases and J shed 3 bases, with 11 bases lying between them. CDR1 is MNHNS, CDR2 SASEGT, per germline. In nucleotides, the CDR3 is TGTGCCAGCAGTGACCGGGGGGGGGACACTGAAGCTTTCTTT. This encodes CASSDRGGDTEAFF.

This clonotype was recorded at least ten times. This chain links TRBV4-3 with TRBJ1-2, with D unresolved. This CDR3 has 15 residues. V was pared by 7 bases and J by 4 bases, with 19 bases between. In germline, CDR1 is LGHNA, CDR2 YSLEER. CDR3 in amino acids: CASNYAEGLGYGYTF. DNA of the CDR3: TGCGCCAGCAACTACGCGGAGGGTTTAGGCTATGGCTACACCTTC.

The J gene is TRBJ2-2, the V gene TRBV19; D uncertain. The CDR3 loop spans 14 amino acids. The V gene's germline CDR1 is LNHDA and CDR2 SQIVND (reference sequence). Trimming cost V 0 bases and J 5 bases, with 7 bases left between them. CDR3 bases: TGTGCCAGTAGTATAGAGGAACTTACCGGGGAGCTGTTTTTT. Encoded protein: CASSIEELTGELFF.

This clonotype appeared many times. The chain combines TRBV29-1 with TRBJ2-1; 10 bases match TRBD1. The J segment lost 8 bases and the V segment lost 6 bases, leaving 4 bases of the junction unmatched. Germline V gene lookup returns CDR1 SQVTM and CDR2 ANQGSEA. The CDR3 spans 12 residues. CDR3 amino acids: CSVEGQGHEQFF. CDR3 bases: TGCAGCGTGGAGGGACAGGGGCATGAGCAGTTCTTC.

This clonotype was recorded many times. The J gene is TRBJ1-1, the V gene TRBV6-5, with a weak D call TRBD1 (5 bases). The germline V and J ends were trimmed by 6 bases and 1 base, with 9 bases remaining between them. Germline V lookup: CDR1 MNHEY, CDR2 SVGAGI. This CDR3 has 13 amino acids. CDR3 bases: TGTGCCAGCAGGTATACAGGGAACACTGAAGCTTTCTTT. Its translation: CASRYTGNTEAFF.

The table lists this clonotype with many counts. The genes are TRBV5-1 and TRBJ1-4; D ambiguous. This CDR3 comprises 13 residues. V was pared by 5 bases and J by 3 bases, with 8 bases between. Germline CDR1 and CDR2: SGHRS and YFSETQ. The CDR3 region has the DNA TGCGCCAGCAGTACGGAGCCTAATGAAAAACTGTTTTTT. Its translation is CASSTEPNEKLFF.

The table lists this clonotype with a few counts. The V call is TRBV7-3, the J call TRBJ1-6; tentatively, D is TRBD1 (5 bases). Per germline, CDR1 SGHTA and CDR2 FQGTGA. V lost 1 base and J 5 bases, leaving 18 bases between the germline ends. The CDR3 spans 18 residues. The CDR3 sequence is CASSLRGSRGLNNSPLHF. In DNA, the CDR3 is TGTGCCAGCAGCTTAAGGGGGAGCCGAGGTCTAAATAATTCACCCCTCCACTTT.

This clonotype came up many times. The chain recombines TRBV18 with TRBJ1-1; 7 nucleotides match TRBD1. V shed 1 base, J shed 5 bases, and the junction held 7 bases outside the gene matches. Germline V gene lookup returns CDR1 KGHSH and CDR2 LQKENI. This CDR3 comprises 15 residues. CDR3 amino acids: CASSPQGARRTEAFF. In nucleotides, the CDR3 is TGTGCCAGCTCACCACAGGGGGCGCGACGGACTGAAGCTTTCTTT.

This clonotype was counted ten times or more. The chain carries TRBV7-2 and TRBJ2-2; 14 bases match TRBD2. The CDR3 spans 16 residues. In germline, CDR1 is SGHTA, CDR2 FQGNSA. After removal of 6 bases from V and 1 base from J, the junction contained 1 base not matched to a gene. The DNA for the CDR3 is TGTGCCAGCAGGACTAGCGGGGGGGTGAACACCGGGGAGCTGTTTTTT. Translating gives CASRTSGGVNTGELFF.

In this sample, this clonotype turned up many times. J is TRBJ2-2 and V is TRBV5-6; D gene uncertain. The V gene lost 7 bases and the J gene lost 2 bases, with 12 bases spanning the gap. From germline, CDR1 is SGHDT and CDR2 YYEEEE. The CDR3 loop spans 14 amino acids. The CDR3 spells CASARAQNTGELFF. CDR3 DNA sequence: TGTGCCAGCGCGAGAGCACAAAACACCGGGGAGCTGTTTTTT.

This clonotype has ten or more counts. The gene calls are TRBV7-2 and TRBJ2-3; 12 bases are a match to TRBD2. The CDR3 runs to 15 residues. V shed 3 bases, J shed 4 bases, and the junction held 2 bases outside the gene matches. Looked up from germline, CDR1 is SGHTA and CDR2 is FQGNSA. The CDR3 bases are TGTGCCAGCAGCTTGACTAGCGGGGGTTCAGATACGCAGTATTTT. Translation gives CASSLTSGGSDTQYF. Full variable domain (outside the CDR3, taken from reference TRBV7-2 and TRBJ2-3): GAGVSQSPSNKVTEKGKDVELRCDPISGHTALYWYRQSLGQGLEFLIYFQGNSAPDKSGLPSDRFSAERTGGSVSTLTIQRTQQEDSAVYLCASSLTSGGSDTQYFGPGTRLTVL.

This clonotype was observed at least ten times. This rearrangement joins TRBV7-2 to TRBJ2-5, with no clear D. The CDR3 loop spans 12 amino acids. The germline V gene encodes CDR1 SGHTA and CDR2 FQGNSA. Trimming left V 8 bases short and J 0 bases short, with 7 bases between. CDR3 residues: CASGRYQETQYF. The DNA of the CDR3 is TGTGCCAGCGGACGGTACCAAGAGACCCAGTACTTC.

At least ten counts were recorded for this clonotype. This rearrangement joins TRBV11-2 to TRBJ2-1, with a weak D call TRBD1 (5 bases). V was shortened by 5 bases and J by 3 bases, with 17 bases between the two germline ends. The CDR3 runs 16 residues. Germline loops: CDR1 SGHAT, CDR2 FQNNGV. CDR3 DNA sequence: TGTGCCAGCAGCCCTACGACAGTATCGTTCTACAATGAGCAGTTCTTC. This encodes CASSPTTVSFYNEQFF. The whole variable domain, remainder taken from reference TRBV11-2 and TRBJ2-1, is EAGVAQSPRYKIIEKRQSVAFWCNPISGHATLYWYQQILGQGPKLLIQFQNNGVVDDSQLPKDRFSAERLKGVDSTLKIQPAKLEDSAVYLCASSPTTVSFYNEQFFGPGTRLTVL.

This clonotype showed up many times. The chain has TRBV3-2 and TRBJ2-7; the DNA was not used to check the table's D call, TRBD1. TRBV3-2 constitutes a pseudogene. The CDR3 has 17 residues. CDR3 region: CASSQEISRGAPCEQYV. The CDR3, as DNA: TGTGCCAGCAGCCAAGAAATTTCAAGGGGGGCCCCCTGCGAGCAGTACGTC.

In its sample, this clonotype was seen many times. The rearrangement uses TRBV11-2 and TRBJ2-7; 8 nucleotides align to TRBD1. The V and J ends lost 2 bases and 4 bases, in that order; junction bases with no gene match: 7. The CDR3 loop spans 15 amino acids. Germline V gene data show CDR1 as SGHAT and CDR2 as FQNNGV. The CDR3 bases are TGTGCCAGCAGCTTACCCCGGACAGGGAGTTACGAGCAGTACTTC. Amino acids: CASSLPRTGSYEQYF.

This clonotype was counted many times. This chain links TRBV29-1 with TRBJ2-1, with D hard to call. Deletions cut 5 bases from V and 6 bases from J, with 8 bases between. In germline, CDR1 is SQVTM, CDR2 ANQGSEA. The CDR3 is 11 residues long. CDR3 nucleotides: TGCAGCGTTTTAGCTGCCAATGAGCAGTTCTTC. Translation: CSVLAANEQFF.

In its sample, this clonotype was seen many times. V gene TRBV5-1 combines with J gene TRBJ1-4; the D gene is possibly TRBD1 (5 bases). The CDR3 is 16 amino acids. Germline CDR1 is SGHRS and CDR2 is YFSETQ. Trimming took off 0 bases at V and 5 bases at J, with 14 bases between the two ends. The CDR3 loop is CASSLEAGEGNEKLFF. The CDR3 DNA reads as TGCGCCAGCAGCTTGGAGGCGGGGGAGGGAAATGAAAAACTGTTTTTT.

This clonotype has a count of ten or more. The CDR3 loop reads CSVGQPQHF. In DNA form, the CDR3 reads TGCAGTGTGGGACAGCCCCAGCATTTT. The chain joins TRBV20-1 to TRBJ1-5; no clear D gene. The CDR3 spans 9 residues. Per germline, CDR1 DFQATT and CDR2 SNEGSKA (reference sequence). V was pared by 7 bases and J by 7 bases, with 5 bases between.

This clonotype occurred many times. The rearrangement joins TRBV5-6 to TRBJ2-1, with 7 bases fitting TRBD2. This CDR3 contains 14 residues. Germline values: CDR1 SGHDT, CDR2 YYEEEE. The J segment lost 8 bases and the V segment lost 2 bases, leaving 7 bases of the junction unmatched. Written as DNA, the CDR3 is TGTGCCAGCAGCTTTGGGAGGGGCCTATATGAGCAGTTCTTC. Protein product: CASSFGRGLYEQFF.

At least ten counts were recorded for this clonotype. This chain uses TRBV10-3 with TRBJ2-4; TRBD2 is a possible D gene (5 bases). CDR1 ENHRY and CDR2 SYGVKD come from the germline V gene. V lost 8 bases to trimming and J lost 8 bases, with 16 bases between them. The CDR3 contains 13 residues. Written as DNA, the CDR3 is TGTGCCATCCTGCTCCGCGAGGAGGACATTCAGTACTTC. Translating it yields CAILLREEDIQYF.